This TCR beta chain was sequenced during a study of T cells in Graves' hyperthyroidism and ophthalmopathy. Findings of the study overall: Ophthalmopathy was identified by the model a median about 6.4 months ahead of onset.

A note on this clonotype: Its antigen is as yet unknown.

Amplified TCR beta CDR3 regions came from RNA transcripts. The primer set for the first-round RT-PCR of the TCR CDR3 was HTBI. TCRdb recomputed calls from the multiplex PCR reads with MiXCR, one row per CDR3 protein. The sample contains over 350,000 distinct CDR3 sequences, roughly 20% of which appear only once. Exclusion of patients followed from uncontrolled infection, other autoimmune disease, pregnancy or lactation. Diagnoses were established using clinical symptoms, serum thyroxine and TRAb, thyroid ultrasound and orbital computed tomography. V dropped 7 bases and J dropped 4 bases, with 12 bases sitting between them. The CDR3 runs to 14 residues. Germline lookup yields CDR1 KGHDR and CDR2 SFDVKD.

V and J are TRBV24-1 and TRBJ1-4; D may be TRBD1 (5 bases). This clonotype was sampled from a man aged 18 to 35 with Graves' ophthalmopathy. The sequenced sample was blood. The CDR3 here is CATSPGRYNEKLFF. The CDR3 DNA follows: TGTGCCACCAGCCCGGGACGGTATAATGAAAAACTGTTTTTT.